One T cell receptor (beta chain) is described in this entry. Its antigen is unidentified. CD8 cells classed as naive were CD45RO-negative and positively selected for CCR7, excluding terminally differentiated effector memory CD45RA+ cells. Between the trimmed V and J ends, which lost 1 base and 4 bases, there was a span of 17 bases. This CDR3 contains 17 residues. CDR1 and CDR2 (germline): SGHVS, FQNEAQ. The authors loaded around 200 ng DNA, 27,000 or so T cell genomes, into sorted-subset replicate PCRs. The table came from immunoSEQ multiplex PCR; TCRdb's copy has only in-frame clones and leaves some out. The sample holds under 1 million clones; about 96% are singletons and the top ten take about 0.25%. The data derive from a study of shared clonotypes between healthy human individuals. As for the study in general: Every donor yielded three CD4 naive, three CD4 memory, two CD8 naive and one CD8 memory plate.

The study, taken as a whole, reports: Among donors, sharing of clonotypes was expected to be affected by sequencing depth. The naive CD4 repertoires of a handful of donors were compared, and around 5.1% of clonotypes were shared.

Material: naive CD8+ T cells sorted from blood. The sequence was collected from a man aged 25-40 years in good health. The V call is TRBV7-8, the J call TRBJ2-1, with a weak D call TRBD2 (6 bases). The CDR3 is CASSLEGIGAGYNEQFF. CDR3 DNA: TGTGCCAGCAGCTTAGAAGGAATCGGGGCGGGGTACAATGAGCAGTTCTTC.